The TCR beta chain described here comes from a study of PD-L1 blockade in urothelial cancer. The repertoire was sequenced with immunoSEQ multiplex PCR; TCRdb's copy has only in-frame clones and lacks some. This sample yields under 55,000 clones, of which 84% are seen a single time; about 6% belongs to the top ten. Patients suffered from locally advanced or metastatic urothelial carcinoma. The CDR3 consists of 16 residues. V lost 2 bases and J 1 base, leaving 12 bases between the germline ends. Germline V lookup: CDR1 MNHEY, CDR2 SMNVEV (reference sequence). The rearrangement uses TRBV27 and TRBJ1-5, with a possible D match to TRBD1 (6 bases). Source: PBMCs, taken around atezolizumab (anti-PD-L1) treatment. This TCR derives from a man in his forties with urothelial cancer. The CDR3 loop reads CASSLTGRGSNQPQHF. The CDR3 DNA follows: TGTGCCAGCAGTTTAACAGGGAGAGGAAGCAATCAGCCCCAGCATTTT.